Sequencing of this T cell receptor beta chain was carried out in a study of cytomegalovirus exposure and HLA in healthy donors. Germline assignment: CDR1 MNHEY and CDR2 SVGAGI. V shed 0 bases, J shed 5 bases, and the junction held 0 bases outside the gene matches. This CDR3 comprises 14 residues. Researchers ran the PCR with 60 Vbeta and 13 Jbeta primers. Original processing methods: A later analysis counted 70 million to 85 million unique TCR beta chains, about 11 million shared. Libraries were prepared by immunoSEQ multiplex PCR; TCRdb keeps only in-frame clonotypes and omits some of them. V, J and clone size are those of that table, while D and trimming were read from the DNA. The sample has 150,000 to 200,000 clones; approximately 79% are singletons.

This chain connects TRBV6-5 to TRBJ2-3, with 9 bases aligning to TRBD2. Sequencing was done on a sample of PBMCs. This receptor was taken from a man between 35 and 55 years old in good health and CMV-seropositive. The CDR3 spells CASSYSAGGDTQYF. CDR3 nucleotides: TGTGCCAGCAGTTACTCAGCGGGAGGAGATACGCAGTATTTT.